Each of the 31 T cell receptor beta chains below was sequenced from the same sample in a study of T cells after yellow fever vaccination. A single record per CDR3 protein comes from TCRdb applying MiXCR to the 5' RACE reads. The data show about 630,000 distinct CDR3 sequences, approximately 13% seen once. The source material was PBMCs, sampled on the day of the yellow fever booster vaccination. Receptors originate from a man aged 25 to 40 who received the YFV17D yellow fever vaccine.

The chain employs TRBV5-4 and TRBJ2-7; D perhaps matches TRBD2 (6 bases). Trimming removed 7 bases from V and 0 bases from J, with 17 bases in between. Per the germline V gene, CDR1 is SGHNT and CDR2 is YYREEE (reference sequence). The CDR3 extends over 15 amino acids. CDR3 sequence (DNA): TGTGCCAGCGCGAAAGGAGGGTCTAGCTCCTACGAGCAGTACTTC. This sequence encodes CASAKGGSSSYEQYF.

The rearrangement links TRBV5-5 to TRBJ2-1; D is uncertain. The CDR3 extends over 13 amino acids. V was pared by 0 bases and J by 8 bases, with 9 bases between. Germline V CDR1 and CDR2: SGHKS, YYEKEE (reference sequence). CDR3 DNA sequence: TGTGCCAGCAGCTTGGTAGGGTTCTATGAGCAGTTCTTC. Protein product: CASSLVGFYEQFF.

This clonotype was found a few times. The V call is TRBV20-1, the J call TRBJ2-1; D ambiguous. The germline V gene encodes CDR1 DFQATT and CDR2 SNEGSKA (reference sequence). Trimming shortened V by 5 bases and J by 9 bases, and 11 bases separated the two germline ends. The CDR3 loop spans 11 amino acids. The CDR3 loop is CSALRIPEQFF. For the CDR3, the DNA is TGCAGTGCTCTAAGAATCCCTGAGCAGTTCTTC.

The V gene is TRBV20-1, the J gene TRBJ2-3, with 12 positions matching TRBD2. CDR3 size: 16 residues. J gave up 2 bases and V 2 bases, and 5 bases lay outside the gene matches. The germline V gene has CDR1 DFQATT and CDR2 SNEGSKA (reference sequence). Here the CDR3 DNA reads TGCAGTGCTAGACTAACTAGCGGGAGGATCACAGATACGCAGTATTTT. It is translated as CSARLTSGRITDTQYF.

The sample holds many counts of this clonotype. The rearrangement joins TRBV7-2 to TRBJ2-2, with no clear D. Trimming left V 2 bases short and J 5 bases short, with 3 bases between. The CDR3 has 12 amino acids. Germline-derived CDR1 and CDR2 are SGHTA and FQGNSA. In DNA form, the CDR3 reads TGTGCCAGCAGCTTAATTACCGGGGAGCTGTTTTTT. Its protein product is CASSLITGELFF.

The genes are TRBV20-1 and TRBJ2-1; no firm D call. V dropped 4 bases and J dropped 9 bases, with 13 bases sitting between them. This CDR3 has 12 residues. CDR1 and CDR2 (germline): DFQATT, SNEGSKA (reference sequence). The CDR3 DNA reads as TGCAGTGCTACCCCTGATTATCTTGAGCAGTTCTTC. Amino acid sequence: CSATPDYLEQFF.

The chain recombines TRBV3-1 with TRBJ2-7, with 10 bases matching TRBD2. This CDR3 spans 14 amino acids. Germline assignment: CDR1 LGHDT and CDR2 YNNKEL (reference sequence). After removal of 0 bases from V and 10 bases from J, the junction contained 6 bases not matched to a gene. The CDR3 DNA reads as TGTGCCAGCAGCCAAGAAAGTCTAGCGGGAGAACAGTACTTC. Translation: CASSQESLAGEQYF.

The rearrangement joins TRBV5-1 to TRBJ2-2, with D maybe TRBD2 (6 bases). Germline CDR1 reads SGHRS; CDR2 reads YFSETQ. The V gene lost 0 bases and the J gene lost 5 bases, with 11 bases spanning the gap. The CDR3 loop spans 15 amino acids. The CDR3 spells CASSLAGRGTGELFF. The CDR3 region has the DNA TGCGCCAGCAGCTTGGCTGGGCGGGGTACCGGGGAGCTGTTTTTT.

This clonotype was seen more than once but under ten times. The V gene is TRBV10-3, the J gene TRBJ1-4; D call uncertain. V lost 7 bases to trimming and J lost 3 bases, with 9 bases between them. The V gene's germline CDR1 is ENHRY and CDR2 SYGVKD. The CDR3 extends over 13 amino acids. The CDR3 reads CAITSVANEKLFF. For the CDR3, the DNA is TGTGCCATCACCTCAGTAGCTAATGAAAAACTGTTTTTT.

This clonotype was counted between two and nine times. The chain employs TRBV12-3 or TRBV12-4 and TRBJ2-1; 7 nucleotides agree with TRBD1. Unmatched junction bases numbered 10, after V lost 6 bases and J lost 2 bases. This CDR3 is built from 16 residues. This CDR3 is CASSLWDSPTYNEQFF. The DNA for the CDR3 is TGTGCCAGCAGCTTATGGGACAGCCCTACCTACAATGAGCAGTTCTTC.

This chain uses TRBV11-1 with TRBJ2-6; weak D call: TRBD1 (6 bases). The ends were cut back, 6 bases at V and 0 bases at J, with 18 bases in the middle. This CDR3 contains 18 residues. Germline CDR1 SGHAT, CDR2 FQDESV (reference sequence). This CDR3 reads CASSRTDLTNSGANVLTF. CDR3 bases: TGTGCCAGCAGTCGGACAGATTTAACCAACTCTGGGGCCAACGTCCTGACTTTC.

This clonotype was observed at least ten times. The rearrangement joins TRBV20-1 to TRBJ1-6; 7 bases are a match to TRBD1. The germline V gene encodes CDR1 DFQATT and CDR2 SNEGSKA (reference sequence). This CDR3 contains 15 residues. Trimming cost V 5 bases and J 6 bases; bases outside gene matches: 10. CDR3 sequence: CSADREGVFNSPLHF. The CDR3 DNA reads TGCAGTGCTGACAGGGAGGGGGTCTTTAATTCACCCCTCCACTTT.

The CDR3 reads CASSPGIGGWNEQFF. CDR3 coding DNA: TGTGCCAGCTCTCCCGGTATAGGCGGTTGGAATGAGCAGTTCTTC. The chain uses TRBV18 and TRBJ2-1; D ambiguous. Trimming cost V 6 bases and J 7 bases, with 19 bases left between them. CDR1 and CDR2 from the germline V gene are KGHSH and LQKENI. The CDR3 has 15 amino acids.

This clonotype was found a few times. The chain combines TRBV7-2 with TRBJ2-2; D possibly corresponds to TRBD1 (6 bases). The CDR3 contains 15 residues. Germline CDR1 reads SGHTA; CDR2 reads FQGNSA. Trimming pared 8 bases from V and 2 bases from J, leaving 15 bases between. CDR3: CASARGGGNTGELFF. The CDR3 DNA reads TGTGCCAGCGCACGAGGGGGTGGAAACACCGGGGAGCTGTTTTTT. The variable domain in full, completed from reference TRBV7-2 and TRBJ2-2, reads GAGVSQSPSNKVTEKGKDVELRCDPISGHTALYWYRQSLGQGLEFLIYFQGNSAPDKSGLPSDRFSAERTGGSVSTLTIQRTQQEDSAVYLCASARGGGNTGELFFGEGSRLTVL.

This clonotype has more than one count but fewer than ten. This rearrangement joins TRBV24-1 to TRBJ2-6, with D possibly TRBD2 on 6 matching bases. V lost 4 bases and J lost 0, with 18 bases in between. The germline gives CDR1 KGHDR, CDR2 SFDVKD. CDR3 length: 19 amino acids. CDR3 sequence reads: CATSDGTGLSNSGANVLTF. CDR3 in DNA: TGTGCCACCAGTGACGGAACGGGACTGAGTAACTCTGGGGCCAACGTCCTGACTTTC.

J is TRBJ1-2 and V is TRBV7-2, with TRBD1 matching 7 bases. Germline assignment: CDR1 SGHTA and CDR2 FQGNSA. V dropped 1 base and J dropped 6; count of bases not matched to a gene: 8. The CDR3 has 15 amino acids. As DNA, the CDR3 is TGTGCCAGCAGCTTAGTACCCCACAGGGGTAATGGCTACACCTTC. This codes for CASSLVPHRGNGYTF. The complete variable domain, with remaining parts taken from reference TRBV7-2 and TRBJ1-2, reads GAGVSQSPSNKVTEKGKDVELRCDPISGHTALYWYRQSLGQGLEFLIYFQGNSAPDKSGLPSDRFSAERTGGSVSTLTIQRTQQEDSAVYLCASSLVPHRGNGYTFGSGTRLTVV.

This chain uses TRBV20-1 with TRBJ2-2; D is possibly TRBD1 or TRBD2 (6 bases each). This CDR3 spans 15 amino acids. CDR1 and CDR2 from the germline V gene are DFQATT and SNEGSKA (reference sequence). V shed 1 base and J shed 7 bases, with 16 bases lying between them. Written as DNA, the CDR3 is TGCAGTGCTAGAGCGGAGGGGGGATCTGGCGGGGAGCTGTTTTTT. It translates to CSARAEGGSGGELFF.

This clonotype showed up just a few times. This chain connects TRBV7-2 to TRBJ2-2; a possible D gene is TRBD1 (5 bases). Trimming left V 5 bases short and J 1 base short, with 14 bases between. This CDR3 comprises 16 residues. Germline CDR1 is SGHTA and CDR2 is FQGNSA. The CDR3 region is CASSLLGVRNTGELFF. The CDR3 DNA is TGTGCCAGCAGCCTCCTAGGGGTACGGAACACCGGGGAGCTGTTTTTT.

About this clonotype: The junction and the germline gene differ at one end; a read error may be behind it. The DNA of the CDR3 is TGCGCCAGCAGCTTGAGCGGGAGGGCCACCAGGGAGCTGTTTTTT. Its translation: CASSLSGRATRELFF. The V gene is TRBV5-1, the J gene TRBJ2-2; 10 nucleotides align to TRBD2. CDR1 and CDR2 (germline): SGHRS, YFSETQ. This CDR3 has 15 residues. The full variable domain, its missing parts supplied by reference TRBV5-1 and TRBJ2-2, is KAGVTQTPRYLIKTRGQQVTLSCSPISGHRSVSWYQQTPGQGLQFLFEYFSETQRNKGNFPGRFSGRQFSNSRSEMNVSTLELGDSALYLCASSLSGRATRELFFGEGSRLTVL.

The gene calls are TRBV29-1 and TRBJ1-1; D remains unclear. The CDR3 runs 10 residues. CDR1 is SQVTM, CDR2 ANQGSEA, per germline. V was cut by 4 bases and J by 10 bases, with 10 bases left in between. CDR3 protein: CSVGVFAAFF. DNA for the CDR3: TGCAGCGTTGGGGTGTTTGCAGCTTTCTTT.

This clonotype showed up just a few times. The CDR3, as DNA: TGTGCCAGCTCACCACCCCCACTCATGAACACTGAAGCTTTCTTT. It is translated as CASSPPPLMNTEAFF. The rearrangement links TRBV18 to TRBJ1-1, with D hard to call. This CDR3 spans 15 amino acids. The germline CDR1 and CDR2 sequences are KGHSH and LQKENI. Trimming took off 0 bases at V and 0 bases at J, with 8 bases between the two ends.

The rearrangement links TRBV6-2 or TRBV6-3 to TRBJ2-1, with a tentative D call TRBD1 (6 bases). Germline values: CDR1 MNHEY, CDR2 SVGEGT. The germline V and J ends were trimmed by 7 bases and 13 bases, with 20 bases remaining between them. The CDR3 runs 13 residues. CDR3 nucleotide sequence: TGTGCCAGCAACTGGGGGTCGGGGACATTCCAGTTCTTC. Its translation is CASNWGSGTFQFF.

This clonotype occurred a few times. The chain carries TRBV6-5 and TRBJ2-3, with TRBD1 matching 7 bases. The CDR3 is 18 amino acids. With V trimmed by 4 bases and J by 0 bases, 13 bases remained unmatched. Germline V gene sequence: CDR1 MNHEY, CDR2 SVGAGI. The CDR3 protein is CASSSQGFGVLSTDTQYF. CDR3 bases: TGTGCCAGCAGTTCACAGGGGTTCGGGGTTTTAAGCACAGATACGCAGTATTTT.

In this sample, this clonotype turned up a few times. The V gene is TRBV29-1, the J gene TRBJ1-4, with D perhaps TRBD1 (5 bases). CDR3 length equals 15 residues. V was shortened by 7 bases and J by 0 bases, with 15 bases between the two germline ends. Germline loops: CDR1 SQVTM, CDR2 ANQGSEA. Here the CDR3 DNA reads TGCAGCGCATTAACAGGAGGAGCAACTAATGAAAAACTGTTTTTT. Its protein is CSALTGGATNEKLFF.

V gene TRBV29-1 combines with J gene TRBJ2-7; no reliable D call. Germline assignment: CDR1 SQVTM and CDR2 ANQGSEA. V lost 6 bases and J lost 5, with 14 bases in between. This CDR3 is 12 amino acids long. CDR3 amino acids: CSVVTPPDEQYF. The CDR3 nucleotides read TGCAGCGTCGTCACCCCCCCTGACGAGCAGTACTTC.

As DNA, the CDR3 is TGTGCCAGCTCACCAGGACTAGCCCTGGCCAATGAGCAGTTCTTC. Its translation is CASSPGLALANEQFF. The V call is TRBV18, the J call TRBJ2-1, with TRBD2 matching 8 bases. CDR1 KGHSH and CDR2 LQKENI come from the germline V gene. The CDR3 length is 15 residues. V lost 2 bases to trimming and J lost 6 bases; unmatched junction nucleotides: 6.

This rearrangement joins TRBV7-2 to TRBJ2-7; D is uncertain. CDR1 is SGHTA, CDR2 FQGNSA, per germline. The length of the CDR3 is 15 residues. V was clipped by 5 bases and J by 6 bases, with 20 bases between them. The CDR3 reads CASSPGSLRHGEQYF. For the CDR3, the DNA is TGTGCCAGCAGCCCGGGCTCTCTCAGGCATGGCGAGCAGTACTTC.

This clonotype was found a few times. V usage is TRBV28 and J usage is TRBJ2-3; the D is unclear. CDR3 length equals 19 residues. Between the trimmed V and J ends, which lost 1 base and 7 bases, there was a span of 27 bases. Germline lookup yields CDR1 MDHEN and CDR2 SYDVKM. CDR3 bases: TGTGCCAGCAGTTTATTCGGTGCGGCGGTAACGCTTATGCGTAATACGCAGTATTTT. The encoded protein is CASSLFGAAVTLMRNTQYF.

J is TRBJ2-7 and V is TRBV4-3; D perhaps matches TRBD2 (5 bases). Between the trimmed V and J ends, which lost 3 bases and 4 bases, there was a span of 10 bases. The CDR3 has 13 amino acids. Germline-derived CDR1 and CDR2 are LGHNA and YSLEER. The CDR3 coding sequence is TGCGCCAGCAGCCACGAATCGGGGTACGAGCAGTACTTC. Its translation is CASSHESGYEQYF.

The chain is built from TRBV7-6 and TRBJ2-1; 13 nucleotides match TRBD2. The CDR3 length is 13 residues. Germline CDR1 SGHVS, CDR2 FNYEAQ. V dropped 4 bases and J dropped 12; count of bases not matched to a gene: 3. CDR3 bases: TGTGCCAGCAGCTCCGGGACTAGCGGGATGCAGTTCTTC. As protein: CASSSGTSGMQFF.

This rearrangement joins TRBV4-3 to TRBJ2-3; 8 bases are a match to TRBD2. V lost 0 bases to trimming and J lost 2 bases; unmatched junction nucleotides: 10. This CDR3 is built from 18 residues. Looked up from germline, CDR1 is LGHNA and CDR2 is YSLEER. In DNA, the CDR3 is TGCGCCAGCAGCCAAGATATCGCAGCTAGCGGGTACACAGATACGCAGTATTTT. Protein: CASSQDIAASGYTDTQYF.